This entry lists 12 T cell receptor beta chains sequenced from one sample in a study of OX40 agonist ivuxolimab in advanced cancers. Libraries were prepared by immunoSEQ multiplex PCR; TCRdb keeps only in-frame clonotypes and omits some of them. Of around 31,000 clones listed, 89% are singletons. Sequencing used CD4+ or CD8+ T cells sorted from blood, obtained in a trial of the OX40 agonist ivuxolimab. The receptor set was obtained from an adult with an advanced solid tumor such as melanoma, head and neck, liver or kidney cancer.

The chain recombines TRBV21-1 with TRBJ1-1. TRBV21-1 is classified as a pseudogene. CDR3 length: 16 residues. CDR3 coding DNA: TGTGCCAGCAGCAAACCTCGGGCCCAAATGAACACTGAAGCTTTCTTT. This encodes CASSKPRAQMNTEAFF.

This clone was observed once. Its ends do not fully match the called genes, so a read error is possible. This rearrangement joins TRBV7-7 to TRBJ2-5; no clear D. Germline V gene sequence: CDR1 SSHAT, CDR2 FNYEAQ (reference sequence). CDR3 length: 14 amino acids. The CDR3 DNA reads as TGTGCTAGCAGCTCTGACAAGGGACAAGAGACCCAGTACTTC. This sequence encodes CASSSDKGQETQYF. The entire variable domain, with the rest obtained from reference TRBV7-7 and TRBJ2-5, is as follows: GAGVSQSPRYKVTKRGQDVTLRCDPISSHATLYWYQQALGQGPEFLTYFNYEAQPDKSGLPSDRFSAERPEGSISTLTIQRTEQRDSAMYRCASSSDKGQETQYFGPGTRLLVL.

The rearrangement uses TRBV6-1 and TRBJ1-4; D remains unclear. Trimming took off 6 bases at V and 0 bases at J, with 8 bases between the two ends. The CDR3 loop spans 14 amino acids. Germline assignment: CDR1 MNHNS and CDR2 SASEGT. CDR3 nucleotides: TGTGCCAGCAGGGGCAGAGCAACTAATGAAAAACTGTTTTTT. Protein sequence: CASRGRATNEKLFF.

V is TRBV27 and J is TRBJ2-7, with D unresolved. With 6 bases removed from V and 2 bases from J, the gap between germline ends came to 11 bases. The CDR3 is 13 amino acids. CDR1 and CDR2 from the germline V gene are MNHEY and SMNVEV (reference sequence). DNA for the CDR3: TGTGCCAGCAGAGGAACGGGTACCTACGAGCAGTACTTC. This gives the protein CASRGTGTYEQYF.

This clone was seen a few times. The chain recombines TRBV2 with TRBJ2-1; D is perhaps TRBD1 or TRBD2 (5 bases each). With 5 bases removed from V and 1 base from J, the gap between germline ends came to 12 bases. The CDR3 is 15 residues long. Germline-derived CDR1 and CDR2 are SNHLY and FYNNEI. The CDR3 DNA reads as TGTGCCAGCAGTCGGGGCTTTAATTCCTACAATGAGCAGTTCTTC. This encodes CASSRGFNSYNEQFF.

CDR3 region: CATSREGVSYEQYF. The CDR3 region has the DNA TGTGCCACCAGCAGGGAGGGAGTATCCTACGAGCAGTACTTC. This rearrangement joins TRBV15 to TRBJ2-7; D possibly corresponds to TRBD2 (6 bases). Trimming pared 3 bases from V and 1 base from J, leaving 10 bases between. Germline CDR1 and CDR2: LNHNV and YYDKDF (reference sequence). There are 14 residues in the CDR3.

The sample holds a few counts of this clone. The chain carries TRBV19 and TRBJ1-5, with D hard to call. The ends were cut back, 10 bases at V and 5 bases at J, with 12 bases in the middle. The germline V gene encodes CDR1 LNHDA and CDR2 SQIVND (reference sequence). CDR3 size: 12 residues. The CDR3 DNA reads TGTGCCACCACCCAAGGTCATCAGCCCCAGCATTTT. This encodes CATTQGHQPQHF.

This chain uses TRBV19 with TRBJ2-1; no reliable D call. This CDR3 spans 11 amino acids. V gave up 1 base and J gave up 8 bases, with 3 bases separating them. Germline values: CDR1 LNHDA, CDR2 SQIVND (reference sequence). The CDR3 region has the DNA TGTGCCAGTAGTATAGGAGATGAGCAGTTCTTC. Its translation: CASSIGDEQFF.

Here the CDR3 DNA reads TGTGCCAGCAGCGTAGGAGGGGAGGCCTCCTACGAGCAGTACTTC. It is translated as CASSVGGEASYEQYF. The V gene is TRBV9, the J gene TRBJ2-7, with TRBD2 as a possible D gene (6 bases). The CDR3 consists of 15 residues. V was shortened by 0 bases and J by 0 bases, with 10 bases between the two germline ends. Germline V CDR1 and CDR2: SGDLS, YYNGEE.

The chain joins TRBV21-1 to TRBJ2-1; the D call TRBD2 from the table was never checked on the DNA. TRBV21-1 is assigned pseudogene status. The CDR3 extends over 16 amino acids. For the CDR3, the DNA is TGTGCCATCCCCCTGAGGTGGACTAGCGACTACAATGAGCAGTTCTTC. This gives the protein CAIPLRWTSDYNEQFF.

The rearrangement joins TRBV29-1 to TRBJ2-4, with D possibly called TRBD1 or TRBD2 (6 bases each). The germline V gene has CDR1 SQVTM and CDR2 ANQGSEA. V was cut by 3 bases and J by 9 bases, with 21 bases left in between. The CDR3 runs to 15 residues. The CDR3 DNA follows: TGCAGCGTTGACCACGCGAAGGGGGGAATGGCCATTCAGTACTTC. It is translated as CSVDHAKGGMAIQYF. Filled out from reference TRBV29-1 and TRBJ2-4, the complete variable domain reads SAVISQKPSRDICQRGTSLTIQCQVDSQVTMMFWYRQQPGQSLTLIATANQGSEATYESGFVIDKFPISRPNLTFSTLTVSNMSPEDSSIYLCSVDHAKGGMAIQYFGAGTRLSVL.

CDR3 region: CASSLTGGGTPAYEQYF. Here the CDR3 DNA reads TGTGCCAGCAGCCTGACAGGGGGCGGCACTCCTGCCTACGAGCAGTACTTC. The V call is TRBV27, the J call TRBJ2-7; TRBD1 aligns across 10 bases. Germline lookup yields CDR1 MNHEY and CDR2 SMNVEV (reference sequence). V shed 6 bases, J shed 2 bases, and the junction held 13 bases outside the gene matches. This CDR3 contains 17 residues.